This T cell receptor (beta chain) was captured by sequencing in a study of cytomegalovirus exposure and HLA in healthy donors. For the study at large: The platform used for the 95 to 150 validation repertoires matched that of the 666 first-cohort repertoires, a later analysis reported.

Sequencing used immunoSEQ multiplex PCR; TCRdb keeps in-frame clones, though not all of them. The table includes about 160,000 clones, about 95% detected once. As concerns this clone: Its antigen is as yet unknown.

The study's findings and limits: Across donors, most TCRs were seen rarely, yet some public ones were widespread.

J gave up 3 bases and V 0 bases, and 4 bases lay outside the gene matches. Germline CDR1 is SGHRS and CDR2 is YFSETQ. This CDR3 is 16 amino acids long. The chain uses TRBV5-1 and TRBJ2-1; 9 positions match TRBD2. Sequencing was done on a sample of PBMCs. The TCR was taken from a woman aged 18-29 years in good health and CMV-seronegative. CDR3 protein: CASSLGGSGGYNEQFF. CDR3 sequence (DNA): TGCGCCAGCAGCTTGGGGGGTAGCGGGGGCTACAATGAGCAGTTCTTC.